The T cell receptor (beta chain) under discussion was sequenced for a study of blood T cell repertoires in COVID-19. As processed by the authors: Quantification of nucleated cells was approximated via reference gene primer amplification. This table comes from immunoSEQ multiplex PCR, and its TCRdb copy is limited to in-frame clones, with some not included. V and J calls plus clone size are reproduced from that table; the DNA served to infer D and trimming. The sample contains around 200,000 clones, about 88% of which appear only once. The germline V gene encodes CDR1 SNHLY and CDR2 FYNNEI. V dropped 0 bases and J dropped 4 bases, with 28 bases sitting between them. This CDR3 contains 20 residues.

Material for sequencing was PBMCs or T cells enriched from blood (not recorded which). The source is a woman between 25 and 40 years old who had been exposed to COVID-19. V is TRBV2 and J is TRBJ2-7; maybe TRBD1 (7 bases). CDR3 loop: CASSEASGGTVLSFFYEQYF. For the CDR3, the DNA is TGTGCCAGCAGTGAAGCGTCTGGGGGGACAGTTCTCTCCTTTTTTTACGAGCAGTACTTC.